This is a list of T cell receptor beta chains from one sample in a study of beta chain features in type 1 diabetes. Sequencing used immunoSEQ multiplex PCR; TCRdb keeps in-frame clones, though not all of them. The sample lists about 710,000 clones, over 11% occurring once. Input material: naive CD4+ T cells from blood. These receptors were collected from a man aged 18 to 29 with type 1 diabetes. Each CDR3 is given with its conserved first and last residue. Some rows mark clone size as missing; the rest say once, few, many or name a class of expanded clone.

size: NA; length: 15; V: TRBV4-3; CDR3: CASSPSFRGDHEQYF
size: NA; length: 14; V: TRBV10-3; CDR3: CAIRTTEVPYEQYF
size: few; length: 11; V: TRBV2; CDR3: CASSYRDRVYF
size: NA; length: 15; V: TRBV5-6; CDR3: CASSPSGGAADTQYF
size: NA; length: 15; V: TRBV5-1; CDR3: CASSLQQGFPGELFF
size: few; length: 12; V: TRBV5-1; CDR3: CASSSQGPEAFF
size: few; length: 15; V: TRBV4-3; CDR3: CASSQDPTLGYEQFF
size: NA; length: 14; V: TRBV4-2; CDR3: CASRQGASTDTQYF
size: few; length: 13; V: TRBV5-1; CDR3: CASSLADLETQYF
size: few; length: 13; V: TRBV25-1; CDR3: CASSVGQPYGYTF
size: NA; length: 14; V: TRBV19; CDR3: CASSAALYQETQYF
size: few; length: 12; V: TRBV7-2; CDR3: CASSPNRGEQYF
size: few; length: 15; V: TRBV6-5; CDR3: CASRGLAGGPGEQFF
size: NA; length: 15; V: TRBV9; CDR3: CASSERSGVNEKLFF
size: NA; length: 12; V: TRBV28; CDR3: CASSGGWREQYF
size: NA; length: 15; V: TRBV30; CDR3: CAWSLTRTGNTEAFF
size: NA; length: 16; V: TRBV5-6; CDR3: CASSLNGAGAKNIQYF
size: few; length: 15; V: TRBV7-2; CDR3: CASSPPGSGANVLTF
size: few; length: 16; V: TRBV7-2; CDR3: CASSFLGLGNTGELFF
size: NA; length: 15; V: TRBV7-2; CDR3: CASSLGRDSGEKLFF
size: NA; length: 15; V: TRBV10-3; CDR3: CAISESKGAGQPQHF
size: few; length: 14; V: TRBV30; CDR3: CAWAENSVADTQYF
size: NA; length: 17; V: TRBV29-1; CDR3: CSVYRTGFKVWANVLTF
size: few; length: 16; V: TRBV11-2; CDR3: CASSVLRGGSYNEQFF
size: few; length: 17; V: TRBV15; CDR3: CATSQAGSGRGTDTQYF
size: NA; length: 11; V: TRBV20-1; CDR3: CSLDSTDTQYF
size: NA; length: 14; V: TRBV30; CDR3: CAWTSYGNHNEQFF
size: few; length: 15; V: TRBV19; CDR3: CASSPTGTGAYEQYF
size: few; length: 14; V: TRBV28; CDR3: CASRGTGFDETQYF
size: few; length: 10; V: TRBV21-1; CDR3: CASSSYEQYF
size: NA; length: 17; V: TRBV7-6; CDR3: CASSSLVGQGGNYEQYF
size: NA; length: 14; V: TRBV2; CDR3: CASSEQKGVSPLHF
size: few; length: 15; V: TRBV19; CDR3: CASSIDWRATDTQYF
size: NA; length: 13; V: TRBV19; CDR3: CASSNPLNTEAFF
size: NA; length: 15; V: TRBV19; CDR3: CASTGLAGAEETQYF
size: few; length: 17; V: TRBV7-9; CDR3: CASSSKGLAGIQETQYF
size: few; length: 12; V: TRBV7-2; CDR3: CASDRGRQEAFF
size: NA; length: 18; V: TRBV7-9; CDR3: CASSLGLAPKGADYGYTF
size: few; length: 20; V: TRBV9; CDR3: CASSVTLSGGSVSSYNEQFF
size: few; length: 16; V: TRBV9; CDR3: CASSVATRGINYGYTF
size: few; length: 13; V: TRBV29-1; CDR3: CSVVEAPTDTQYF
size: NA; length: 14; V: TRBV7-9; CDR3: CASSLGQGPHGYTF
size: many; length: 14; V: TRBV21-1; CDR3: CASSERDSNNEQFF
size: NA; length: 14; V: TRBV28; CDR3: CASSPPAGSYGYTF
size: few; length: 13; V: TRBV28; CDR3: CASTGQNNQPQHF
size: NA; length: 14; V: TRBV4-3; CDR3: CASSQDTGVETQYF
size: NA; length: 13; V: TRBV21-1; CDR3: CASSVTEEGGYTF
size: few; length: 14; V: TRBV29-1; CDR3: CSVRHRESGNTIYF
size: NA; length: 17; V: TRBV19; CDR3: CASSAPSGLAGPDTQYF
size: few; length: 15; V: TRBV29-1; CDR3: CSVVAGGYGANEQYF
size: NA; length: 17; V: TRBV27; CDR3: CASSLYPPTGGSYEQYF
size: NA; length: 14; V: TRBV18; CDR3: CASSPGGANTEAFF
size: few; length: 13; V: TRBV7-9; CDR3: CASSDNPGRGYTF
size: NA; length: 18; V: TRBV11-3; CDR3: CASSRNVRLGGDTGELFF
size: NA; length: 17; V: TRBV7-2; CDR3: CASSLQRFNSGANVLTF
size: few; length: 13; V: TRBV18; CDR3: CASSPSQSYEQYF
size: NA; length: 12; V: TRBV5-1; CDR3: CASSFPGGTQYF
size: NA; length: 14; V: TRBV2; CDR3: CAGKRSSGANVLTF
size: few; length: 16; V: TRBV30; CDR3: CAWTLGAASSYNEQFF